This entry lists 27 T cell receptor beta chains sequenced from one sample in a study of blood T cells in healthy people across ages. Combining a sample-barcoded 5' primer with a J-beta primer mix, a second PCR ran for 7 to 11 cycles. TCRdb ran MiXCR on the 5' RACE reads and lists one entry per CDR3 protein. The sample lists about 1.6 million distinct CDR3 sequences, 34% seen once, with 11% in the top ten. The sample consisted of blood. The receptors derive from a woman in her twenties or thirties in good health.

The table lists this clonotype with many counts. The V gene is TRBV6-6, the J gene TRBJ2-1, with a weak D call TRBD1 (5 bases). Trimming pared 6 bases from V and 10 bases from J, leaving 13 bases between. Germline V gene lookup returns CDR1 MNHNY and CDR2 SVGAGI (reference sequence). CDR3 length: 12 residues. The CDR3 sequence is CASSLNGQEQFF. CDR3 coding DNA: TGTGCCAGCAGCCTAAATGGACAAGAGCAGTTCTTC.

This CDR3 reads CASSPTAQGAREQYF. CDR3 bases: TGCGCCAGCAGCCCAACGGCTCAGGGGGCGAGGGAGCAGTACTTC. The chain joins TRBV5-1 to TRBJ2-5; 8 bases align to TRBD1. The CDR3 loop spans 15 amino acids. With 4 bases clipped from V and 11 bases from J, the junction kept 16 bases outside the gene matches. CDR1 and CDR2 from the germline V gene are SGHRS and YFSETQ.

The CDR3 DNA reads TGTGCCAGCAGCTTAGTCCTTGGACAGGCAGGGGGCTACACCTTC. Amino acid sequence: CASSLVLGQAGGYTF. V is TRBV7-9 and J is TRBJ1-2, with 7 bases aligning to TRBD1. This CDR3 is built from 15 residues. The J segment lost 8 bases and the V segment lost 1 base, leaving 10 bases of the junction unmatched. Per germline, CDR1 SEHNR and CDR2 FQNEAQ (reference sequence).

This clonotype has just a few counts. The CDR3 loop is CSVEGQNSYNEQYF. The DNA of the CDR3 is TGCAGCGTTGAGGGACAGAATTCCTACAATGAGCAGTACTTC. This chain uses TRBV29-1 with TRBJ2-1, with TRBD1 identical over 7 bases. Near its end, the DNA agrees better with TRBJ2-7, so the J call may be wrong. This CDR3 has 14 amino acids. The germline CDR1 and CDR2 sequences are SQVTM and ANQGSEA.

The CDR3 is CASSRTPSETAVYGYTF. CDR3 sequence (DNA): TGCGCCAGCAGCCGAACCCCCTCCGAAACGGCCGTCTATGGCTACACCTTC. The rearrangement uses TRBV5-1 and TRBJ1-2; D unclear. The CDR3 extends over 17 amino acids. The germline V and J ends were trimmed by 4 bases and 4 bases, with 23 bases remaining between them. From germline, CDR1 is SGHRS and CDR2 YFSETQ.

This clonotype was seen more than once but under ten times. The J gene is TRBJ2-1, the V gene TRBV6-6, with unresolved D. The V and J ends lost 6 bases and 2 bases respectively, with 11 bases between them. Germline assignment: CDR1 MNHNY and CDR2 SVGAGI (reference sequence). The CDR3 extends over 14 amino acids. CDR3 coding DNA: TGTGCCAGCAGGAGCCCAACCGCCTACAATGAGCAGTTCTTC. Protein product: CASRSPTAYNEQFF.

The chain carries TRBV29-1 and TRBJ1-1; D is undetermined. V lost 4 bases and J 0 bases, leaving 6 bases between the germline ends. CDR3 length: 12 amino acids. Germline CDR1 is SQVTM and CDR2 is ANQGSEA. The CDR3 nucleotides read TGCAGCGTTGGATTCATGAACACTGAAGCTTTCTTT. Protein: CSVGFMNTEAFF.

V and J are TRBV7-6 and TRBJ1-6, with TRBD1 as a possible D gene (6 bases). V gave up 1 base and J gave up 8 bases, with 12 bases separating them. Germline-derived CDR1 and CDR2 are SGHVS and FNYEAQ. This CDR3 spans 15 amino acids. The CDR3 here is CASSLVGGMDSPLHF. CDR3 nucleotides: TGTGCCAGCAGCTTAGTAGGGGGTATGGATTCACCCCTCCACTTT.

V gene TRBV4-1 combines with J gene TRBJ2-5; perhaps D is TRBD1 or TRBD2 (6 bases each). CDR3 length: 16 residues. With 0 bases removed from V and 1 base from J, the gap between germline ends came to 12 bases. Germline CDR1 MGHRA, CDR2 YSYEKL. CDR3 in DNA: TGCGCCAGCAGCCAAGATAGGGGGGTTGTCCAAGAGACCCAGTACTTC. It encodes CASSQDRGVVQETQYF.

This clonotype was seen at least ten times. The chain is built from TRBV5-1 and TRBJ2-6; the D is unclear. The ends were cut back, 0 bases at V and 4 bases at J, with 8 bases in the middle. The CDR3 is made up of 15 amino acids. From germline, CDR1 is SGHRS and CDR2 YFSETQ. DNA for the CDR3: TGCGCCAGCAGCTTGGTAGAGAAAGGGGCCAACGTCCTGACTTTC. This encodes CASSLVEKGANVLTF. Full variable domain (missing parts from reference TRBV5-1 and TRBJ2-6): KAGVTQTPRYLIKTRGQQVTLSCSPISGHRSVSWYQQTPGQGLQFLFEYFSETQRNKGNFPGRFSGRQFSNSRSEMNVSTLELGDSALYLCASSLVEKGANVLTFGAGSRLTVL.

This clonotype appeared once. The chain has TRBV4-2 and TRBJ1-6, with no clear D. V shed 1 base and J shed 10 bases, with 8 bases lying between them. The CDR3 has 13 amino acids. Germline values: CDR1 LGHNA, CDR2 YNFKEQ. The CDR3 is CASSQVYGSPLHF. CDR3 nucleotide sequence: TGTGCCAGCAGCCAAGTCTACGGCTCACCCCTCCACTTT.

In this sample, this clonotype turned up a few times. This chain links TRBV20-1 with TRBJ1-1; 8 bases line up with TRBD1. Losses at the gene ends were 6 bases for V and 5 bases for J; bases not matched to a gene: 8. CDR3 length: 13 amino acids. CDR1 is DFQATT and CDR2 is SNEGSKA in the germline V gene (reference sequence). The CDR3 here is CSAHGQGLTEAFF. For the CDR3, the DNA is TGCAGTGCCCACGGACAGGGTCTTACTGAAGCTTTCTTT.

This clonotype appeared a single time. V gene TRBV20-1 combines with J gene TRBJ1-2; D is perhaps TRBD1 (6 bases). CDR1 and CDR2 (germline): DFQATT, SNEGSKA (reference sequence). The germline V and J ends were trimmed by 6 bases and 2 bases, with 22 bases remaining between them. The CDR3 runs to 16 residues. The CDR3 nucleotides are TGCAGTGCCCGGGGGGCACAAGGTCGGCAGAACTATGGCTACACCTTC. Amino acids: CSARGAQGRQNYGYTF.

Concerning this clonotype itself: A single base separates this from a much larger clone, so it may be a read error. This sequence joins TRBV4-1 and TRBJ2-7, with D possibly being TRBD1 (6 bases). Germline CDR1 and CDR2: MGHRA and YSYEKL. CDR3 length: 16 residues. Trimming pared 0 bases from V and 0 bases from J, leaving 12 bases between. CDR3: CASSQDLAGVSYEQYF. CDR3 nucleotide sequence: TGCGCCAGCAGCCAAGATCTCGCAGGGGTCTCCTACGAGCAGTACTTC.

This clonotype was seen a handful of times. The CDR3 loop reads CSATLRGQINSPLHF. The CDR3 nucleotides are TGCAGTGCTACCCTAAGGGGACAGATTAATTCACCCCTCCACTTT. V is TRBV20-1 and J is TRBJ1-6; 7 positions agree with TRBD1. The trim removed 4 bases at V and 6 bases at J, leaving 9 bases unmatched. Germline V CDR1 and CDR2: DFQATT, SNEGSKA (reference sequence). The CDR3 totals 15 residues.

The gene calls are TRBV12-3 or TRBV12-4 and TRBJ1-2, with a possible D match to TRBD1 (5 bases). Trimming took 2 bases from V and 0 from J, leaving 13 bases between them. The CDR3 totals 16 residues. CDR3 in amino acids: CASSLRQLVANYGYTF. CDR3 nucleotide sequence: TGTGCCAGCAGTTTAAGACAGTTAGTAGCTAACTATGGCTACACCTTC.

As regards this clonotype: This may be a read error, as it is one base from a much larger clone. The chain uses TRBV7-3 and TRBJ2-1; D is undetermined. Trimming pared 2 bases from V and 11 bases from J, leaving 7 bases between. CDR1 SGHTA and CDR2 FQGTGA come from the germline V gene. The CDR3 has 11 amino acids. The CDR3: CASSLGYKQFF. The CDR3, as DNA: TGTGCCAGCAGCTTAGGGTATAAGCAGTTCTTC.

This CDR3 reads CSATGGPATNEKLFF. The CDR3, as DNA: TGCAGTGCCACCGGGGGCCCAGCAACTAATGAAAAACTGTTTTTT. V usage is TRBV20-1 and J usage is TRBJ1-4; tentatively, D is TRBD1 (6 bases). V was clipped by 6 bases and J by 0 bases, with 14 bases between them. The CDR3 contains 15 residues. From germline, CDR1 is DFQATT and CDR2 SNEGSKA (reference sequence).

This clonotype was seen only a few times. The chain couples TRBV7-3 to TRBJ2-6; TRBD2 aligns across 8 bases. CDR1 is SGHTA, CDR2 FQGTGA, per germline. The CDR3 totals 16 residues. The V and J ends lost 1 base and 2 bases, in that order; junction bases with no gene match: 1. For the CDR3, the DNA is TGTGCCAGCAGCTTAAAAGCGGGGGCTGGGGCCAACGTCCTGACTTTC. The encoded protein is CASSLKAGAGANVLTF.

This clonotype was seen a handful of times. The CDR3 region has the DNA TGTGCCAGCAGTGACGGCGTGGGAAACAATGAGCAGTTCTTC. It encodes CASSDGVGNNEQFF. The chain employs TRBV2 and TRBJ2-1; no firm D call. V lost 3 bases and J 5 bases, leaving 11 bases between the germline ends. The CDR3 totals 14 residues. Germline assignment: CDR1 SNHLY and CDR2 FYNNEI.

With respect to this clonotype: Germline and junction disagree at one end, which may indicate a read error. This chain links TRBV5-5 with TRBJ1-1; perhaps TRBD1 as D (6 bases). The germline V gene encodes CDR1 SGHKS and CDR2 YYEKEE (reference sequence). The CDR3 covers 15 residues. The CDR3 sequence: CASNWGATVNIEAFF. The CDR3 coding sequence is TGTGCCAGCAATTGGGGGGCAACGGTGAACATTGAAGCTTTCTTT.

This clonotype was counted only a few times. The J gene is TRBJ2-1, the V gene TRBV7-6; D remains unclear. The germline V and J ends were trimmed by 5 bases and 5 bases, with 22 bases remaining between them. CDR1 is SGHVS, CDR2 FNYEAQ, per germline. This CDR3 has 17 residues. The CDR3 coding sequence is TGTGCCAGCAGCCCGGATAGAGTCGGACGGCGGAACAATGAGCAGTTCTTC. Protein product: CASSPDRVGRRNNEQFF.

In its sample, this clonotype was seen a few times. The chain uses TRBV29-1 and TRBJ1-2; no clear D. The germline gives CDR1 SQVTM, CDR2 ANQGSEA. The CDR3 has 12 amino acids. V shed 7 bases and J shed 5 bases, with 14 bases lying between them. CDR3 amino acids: CSAEKADYGYTF. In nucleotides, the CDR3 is TGCAGCGCCGAAAAAGCGGATTATGGCTACACCTTC.

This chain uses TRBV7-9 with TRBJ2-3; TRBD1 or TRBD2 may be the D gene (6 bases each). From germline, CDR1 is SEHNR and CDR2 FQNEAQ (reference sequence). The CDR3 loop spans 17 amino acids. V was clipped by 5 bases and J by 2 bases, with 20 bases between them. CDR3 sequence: CASSPRLGGRDTDTQYF. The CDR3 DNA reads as TGTGCCAGCAGCCCCCGCCTAGGGGGGCGGGACACAGATACGCAGTATTTT.

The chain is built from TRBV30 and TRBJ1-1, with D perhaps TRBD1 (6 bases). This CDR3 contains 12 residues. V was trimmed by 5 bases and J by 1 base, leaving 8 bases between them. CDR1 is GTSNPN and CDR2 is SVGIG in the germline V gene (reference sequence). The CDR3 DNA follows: TGTGCCTGGGAGACAGGGAACACTGAAGCTTTCTTT. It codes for CAWETGNTEAFF.

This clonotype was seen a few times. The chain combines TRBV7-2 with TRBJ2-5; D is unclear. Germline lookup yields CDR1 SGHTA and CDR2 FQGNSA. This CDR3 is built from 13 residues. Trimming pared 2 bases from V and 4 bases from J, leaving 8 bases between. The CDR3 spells CASSLISRETQYF. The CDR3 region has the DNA TGTGCCAGCAGCTTAATATCAAGAGAGACCCAGTACTTC.

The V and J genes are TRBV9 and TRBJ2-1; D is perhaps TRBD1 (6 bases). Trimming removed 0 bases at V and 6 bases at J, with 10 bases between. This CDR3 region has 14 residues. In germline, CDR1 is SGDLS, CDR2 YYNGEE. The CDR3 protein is CASSVGVGGNEQFF. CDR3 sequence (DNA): TGTGCCAGCAGCGTAGGGGTAGGGGGCAATGAGCAGTTCTTC.